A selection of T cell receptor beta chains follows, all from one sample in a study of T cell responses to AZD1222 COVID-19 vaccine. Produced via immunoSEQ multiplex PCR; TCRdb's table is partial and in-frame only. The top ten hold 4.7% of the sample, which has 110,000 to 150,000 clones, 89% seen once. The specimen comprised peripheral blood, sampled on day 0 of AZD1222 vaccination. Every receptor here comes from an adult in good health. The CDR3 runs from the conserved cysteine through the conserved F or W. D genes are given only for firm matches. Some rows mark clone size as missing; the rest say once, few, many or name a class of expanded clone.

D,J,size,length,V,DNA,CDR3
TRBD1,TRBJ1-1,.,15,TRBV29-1,TGCAGCTTACGTGGGGCGGAGACAGGGAGCACTGAAGCTTTCTTT,CSLRGAETGSTEAFF
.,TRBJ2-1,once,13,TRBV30,TGTGCCTGGAGTGTCCACAGCTACAATGAGCAGTTCTTC,CAWSVHSYNEQFF
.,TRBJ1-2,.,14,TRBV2,TGTGCCAGCGGAACCAGCGACAGGAACTATGGCTACACCTTC,CASGTSDRNYGYTF
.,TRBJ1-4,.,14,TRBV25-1,TGTGCCAGCAGTGAAGGGGTGGTAGGCGAAAAACTGTTTTTT,CASSEGVVGEKLFF
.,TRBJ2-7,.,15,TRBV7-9,TGTGCCAGCAGCTTAGAAGGCCTTCCCTTAAGCGAGCAGTACTTC,CASSLEGLPLSEQYF
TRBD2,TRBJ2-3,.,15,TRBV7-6,TGTGCCAGCGGCCCCGGGGGGTCCCCCGCAGATACGCAGTATTTT,CASGPGGSPADTQYF
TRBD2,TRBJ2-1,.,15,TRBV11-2,TGTGCCAGCAGCTTAGGGGGGGGTTACTACAATGAGCAGTTCTTC,CASSLGGGYYNEQFF
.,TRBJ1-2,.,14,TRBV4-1,TGCGCCAGCAGCCAAGTAAAGGGACCTTTAGGCTACACCTTC,CASSQVKGPLGYTF
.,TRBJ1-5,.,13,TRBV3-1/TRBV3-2,TGTGCCAGCAGCCAAGGCAGGGATCAGCCCCAGCATTTT,CASSQGRDQPQHF
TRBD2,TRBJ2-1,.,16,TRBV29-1,TGCAGCGTTACCTCTGGACTAGCGGGAGGGCTACATGAGCAGTTCTTC,CSVTSGLAGGLHEQFF
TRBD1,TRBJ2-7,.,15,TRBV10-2,TGCGCCAGCAGCCTCGGACAGGGTGGGTCCTACGAGCAGTACTTC,CASSLGQGGSYEQYF
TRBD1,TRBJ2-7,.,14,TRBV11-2,TGTGCCAGCAGCCTGGACAGGGGGGTCTACGAGCAGTACTTC,CASSLDRGVYEQYF
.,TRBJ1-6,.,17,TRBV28,TGTGCCAGCAGTGCTATCTCCCAAGTACAGTATAATTCACCCCTCCACTTT,CASSAISQVQYNSPLHF
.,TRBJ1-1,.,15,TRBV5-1,TGCGCCAGCAGCTTGCTGTGGTTTAGGAACACTGAAGCTTTCTTT,CASSLLWFRNTEAFF
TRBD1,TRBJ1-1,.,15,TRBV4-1,TGCGCCAGCAGCGGACGCACAGGGGAAGGCACTGAAGCTTTCTTT,CASSGRTGEGTEAFF
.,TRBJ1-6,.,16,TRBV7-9,TGTGCCAGCAGCTTAGGACAGAGCTCCTATAATTCACCCCTCCACTTT,CASSLGQSSYNSPLHF
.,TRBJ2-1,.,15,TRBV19,TGTGCCAGTAGTATGGGGGGAGCGGTCTACAATGAGCAGTTCTTC,CASSMGGAVYNEQFF
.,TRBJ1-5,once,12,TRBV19,TGTGCCAGTAACGGAGGGATTCAGCCCCAGCATTTT,CASNGGIQPQHF
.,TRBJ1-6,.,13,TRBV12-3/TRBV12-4,TGTGCCAGCAGTTTTAGCGGCAATTCACCCCTCCACTTT,CASSFSGNSPLHF
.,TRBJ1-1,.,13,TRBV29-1,TGCAGCGTTGTTGGAGCAAGGACCACTGAAGCTTTCTTT,CSVVGARTTEAFF
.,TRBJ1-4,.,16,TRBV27,TGTGCCAGCAGTTTTCGGGGTTGGCAGGGCGAAGAAAAACTGTTTTTT,CASSFRGWQGEEKLFF